This T cell receptor (beta chain) stems from a study of blood T cell repertoires in COVID-19. Across the study: Donors in the United States, Italy and Spain gave samples during acute or convalescent COVID-19. PBMCs, B-cell-depleted T cells, or T cells provided the cDNA or gDNA that made up the material.

The data were produced by immunoSEQ multiplex PCR, yet TCRdb's version contains in-frame clones alone and is incomplete. The table records over 150,000 clones, over 75% of them present only once. The age range of participants was about 18 to 100 years, with residence in about two dozen US areas. Before being deemed recovered, Cohort 3 donors had two negative PCRs, clearance, or symptom resolution. The CDR3 consists of 16 residues. Germline lookup yields CDR1 MGHRA and CDR2 YSYEKL. V trimming: 2 bases; J trimming: 2 bases; junction bases outside the gene matches: 5. This TCR came from a woman between 45 and 65 years old who had recovered from COVID-19. The chain links TRBV4-1 to TRBJ2-7; TRBD2 aligns across 11 bases. The specimen was PBMCs or T cells enriched from blood (not recorded which). Here the CDR3 reads CASSQTTSGVTYEQYF. The CDR3 nucleotides read TGCGCCAGCAGCCAAACGACTAGCGGGGTTACCTACGAGCAGTACTTC.